One and the same sample provided the 5 T cell receptor beta chains below, sequenced in a study of T cell changes during pregnancy in multiple sclerosis. Using immunoSEQ multiplex PCR, the repertoire was profiled, and TCRdb retains in-frame clones only, with some absent. The data hold roughly 51,000 clones, with under 95% observed a single time. The source material was CD8+ T cells from peripheral blood mononuclear cells, sampled before pregnancy. The receptors were gathered from a female donor with multiple sclerosis, enrolled in a pregnancy study.

This clone was counted a single time. V gene TRBV28 combines with J gene TRBJ2-7, with D possibly matching TRBD2 (5 bases). With 6 bases removed from V and 3 bases from J, the gap between germline ends came to 12 bases. The CDR3 runs 13 residues. Germline lookup yields CDR1 MDHEN and CDR2 SYDVKM. CDR3: CASSSGLSYEQYF. As DNA, the CDR3 is TGTGCCAGCAGCTCGGGGTTAAGCTACGAGCAGTACTTC.

The chain links TRBV6-5 to TRBJ2-7, with TRBD2 matching 13 bases. Germline CDR1 is MNHEY and CDR2 is SVGAGI. The CDR3 is made up of 14 amino acids. The V gene end was trimmed by 6 bases and the J gene end by 5 bases; junction bases not matched to a gene: 4. The CDR3 protein is CASRTLAGGDEQYF. The CDR3 nucleotides read TGTGCCAGCAGAACACTAGCGGGAGGGGACGAGCAGTACTTC.

The V call is TRBV12-1, the J call TRBJ2-6; the DNA was not used to check the table's D call, TRBD2. TRBV12-1 is labeled a pseudogene. The CDR3 runs to 14 residues. CDR3 DNA sequence: TGTGCCAGCAGCCCCTGCTCTGGGGCCAACGTCCTGACTTTC. Amino acid sequence: CASSPCSGANVLTF.

The rearrangement uses TRBV6-1 and TRBJ1-2, with D perhaps TRBD1 (5 bases). The V and J ends lost 1 base and 5 bases respectively, with 14 bases between them. This CDR3 contains 15 residues. Looked up from germline, CDR1 is MNHNS and CDR2 is SASEGT. CDR3 bases: TGTGCCAGCAGTGAAGTCGATGGGGCGCTTTATGGCTACACCTTC. It translates to CASSEVDGALYGYTF.

The rearrangement links TRBV2 to TRBJ2-7; D uncertain. The CDR3 runs to 15 residues. Germline V gene data show CDR1 as SNHLY and CDR2 as FYNNEI. V lost 4 bases to trimming and J lost 2 bases, with 15 bases between them. The CDR3 sequence is CASSASPDLAYEQYF. DNA of the CDR3: TGTGCCAGCAGTGCTTCCCCAGACTTGGCCTACGAGCAGTACTTC.